The rows below give T cell receptor beta chains drawn from one sample of a study of CD8+CD57+ T cells in acquired aplastic anemia. TCRdb reprocessed the reads with MiXCR, giving one entry per CDR3 protein. This table holds 450,000 to 550,000 distinct CDR3 sequences, more than 25% found once. What was sequenced was sorted CD4+, CD8+, or CD8+CD57+ T cells (not recorded which) from PBMCs. These receptors were collected from a human donor with aplastic anemia. Each CDR3 is given with its conserved first and last residue. A D gene is named only where the DNA matches it firmly. The listing skips clone size in some rows; elsewhere it reads once, few, many or a size class.

>TRBJ2-1|TRBV7-3|few|TRBD1
CAGGLNWDRVLNEQFF
TGTGCCGGGGGCCTGAATTGGGACAGGGTGCTTAATGAGCAGTTCTTC
>TRBJ2-7|TRBV7-9|many|NA
CASSLGQADEYF
TGTGCCAGCAGCTTAGGGCAGGCGGACGAATACTTC
>TRBJ2-1|TRBV7-8|few|NA
CASSSTRGGYNEQFF
TGTGCCAGCAGCTCCACCCGCGGAGGCTACAATGAGCAGTTCTTC
>TRBJ1-2|TRBV4-3|NA|TRBD1
CASRQLGQGSVYGYTF
TGCGCCAGCCGCCAACTGGGACAGGGATCGGTCTATGGCTACACCTTC
>TRBJ2-1|TRBV25-1|many|TRBD2
CASGTSGSSYNEQFF
TGTGCCAGCGGGACTAGCGGGAGCTCCTACAATGAGCAGTTCTTC
>TRBJ2-7|TRBV11-3|few|NA
CASSLDLERQYEQYF
TGTGCCAGCAGCTTAGATCTGGAAAGACAGTACGAGCAGTACTTC
>TRBJ2-7|TRBV30|NA|NA
CAWMISTYEQYF
TGTGCCTGGATGATTAGCACCTACGAGCAGTACTTC
>TRBJ2-1|TRBV12-5|NA|NA
CASGLQISYNEQFF
TGTGCTAGTGGTTTACAGATCTCCTACAATGAGCAGTTCTTC
>TRBJ2-7|TRBV29-1|many|NA
CSARTNSYEQYF
TGCAGCGCGAGGACAAATTCCTACGAGCAGTACTTC
>TRBJ2-7|TRBV25-1|NA|TRBD2
CASSPLPLAGGTSYEQYF
TGTGCCAGCTCACCACTCCCTTTGGCGGGAGGAACCTCCTACGAGCAGTACTTC
>TRBJ1-5|TRBV2|NA|NA
CASSHPGNQPQHF
TGTGCCAGCAGTCATCCAGGGAATCAGCCCCAGCATTTT
>TRBJ2-3|TRBV6-1|few|NA
CASRERRAADTQYF
TGTGCCAGCAGGGAGCGTAGAGCAGCAGATACGCAGTATTTT
>TRBJ1-6|TRBV19|NA|NA
CASSIRPQRNSPLHF
TGTGCCAGTAGTATTCGGCCCCAACGTAATTCACCCCTCCACTTT
>TRBJ1-4|TRBV7-2|NA|NA
CASSLRGGNEKLFF
TGTGCCAGCAGCTTAAGGGGGGGTAATGAAAAACTGTTTTTT
>TRBJ1-5|TRBV25-1|few|NA
CASSNDPLNQPQHF
TGTGCCAGTAGTAACGACCCCCTCAATCAGCCCCAGCATTTT
>TRBJ1-1|TRBV5-8|NA|NA
CASSLDQMNTEAFF
TGTGCCAGCAGCTTGGACCAAATGAACACTGAAGCTTTCTTT
>TRBJ1-2|TRBV4-3|few|NA
CASSQGSQERRASGYTF
TGCGCCAGCAGCCAAGGGAGTCAGGAGCGCCGGGCGAGTGGCTACACCTTC
>TRBJ1-1|TRBV3-1|NA|NA
CASSQTGHLNTEAFF
TGTGCCAGCAGCCAAACGGGACACCTGAACACTGAAGCTTTCTTT
>TRBJ1-1|TRBV27|once|NA
CASSLLVSTEAFF
TGTGCCAGCAGTTTACTAGTGAGCACTGAAGCTTTCTTT
>TRBJ1-4|TRBV9|NA|NA
CASSAWGATNEKLSF
TGTGCCAGCAGCGCTTGGGGTGCAACTAATGAAAAACTGTCTTTT
>TRBJ1-6|TRBV20-1|many|NA
CSARAGAGNSPLHF
TGCAGTGCTAGAGCGGGAGCGGGTAATTCACCCCTCCACTTT
>TRBJ1-4|TRBV27|NA|NA
CASSLTGVTNEKLFF
TGTGCCAGCAGTTTAACGGGGGTGACTAATGAAAAACTGTTTTTT
>TRBJ1-5|TRBV20-1|NA|NA
CSARIGLGQPQHF
TGCAGTGCTAGAATTGGGCTTGGTCAGCCCCAGCATTTT
>TRBJ1-4|TRBV7-2|NA|NA
CASSPGFATNEKLFF
TGTGCCAGCAGCCCAGGATTTGCAACTAATGAAAAACTGTTTTTT
>TRBJ1-1|TRBV10-2|many|NA
CASSEMVQENTEAFF
TGCGCCAGCAGTGAGATGGTACAGGAGAACACTGAAGCTTTCTTT
>TRBJ1-4|TRBV12-3/TRBV12-4|NA|TRBD1
CASSRRGGQQNEKLFF
TGTGCCAGCAGTCGTAGGGGGGGACAGCAAAATGAAAAACTGTTTTTT
>TRBJ2-5|TRBV6-1|NA|TRBD1
CASSVRQGAGETQYF
TGTGCCAGCAGTGTCAGGCAGGGGGCGGGAGAGACCCAGTACTTC
>TRBJ2-3|TRBV20-1|NA|NA
CSASGSWGTDTQYF
TGCAGTGCTAGCGGGAGTTGGGGCACAGATACGCAGTATTTT
>TRBJ1-2|TRBV10-3|few|TRBD1
CASSSQGAIYGYTF
TGTGCCAGCTCATCACAGGGGGCCATCTATGGCTACACCTTC
>TRBJ2-7|TRBV4-3|NA|NA
CASSQDWRDDGYEQYF
TGCGCCAGCAGCCAAGATTGGAGGGATGATGGCTACGAGCAGTACTTC